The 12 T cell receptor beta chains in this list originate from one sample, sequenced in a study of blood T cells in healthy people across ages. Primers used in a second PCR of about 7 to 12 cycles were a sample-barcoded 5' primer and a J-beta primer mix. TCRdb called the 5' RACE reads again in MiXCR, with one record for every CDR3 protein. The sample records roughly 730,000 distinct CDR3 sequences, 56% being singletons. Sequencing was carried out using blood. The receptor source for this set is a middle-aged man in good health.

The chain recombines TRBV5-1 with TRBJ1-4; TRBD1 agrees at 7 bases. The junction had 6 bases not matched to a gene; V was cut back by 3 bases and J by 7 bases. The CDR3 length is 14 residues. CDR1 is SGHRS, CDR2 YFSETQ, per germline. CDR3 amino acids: CASSSGTAAEKLFF. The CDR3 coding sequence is TGCGCCAGCAGCTCGGGGACAGCGGCTGAAAAACTGTTTTTT.

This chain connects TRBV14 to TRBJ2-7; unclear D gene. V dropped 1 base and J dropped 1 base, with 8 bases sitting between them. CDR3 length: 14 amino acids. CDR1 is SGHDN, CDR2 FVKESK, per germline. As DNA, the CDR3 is TGTGCCAGCAGCCAAGGCCGTCAGTCCTACGAGCAGTACTTC. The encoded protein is CASSQGRQSYEQYF.

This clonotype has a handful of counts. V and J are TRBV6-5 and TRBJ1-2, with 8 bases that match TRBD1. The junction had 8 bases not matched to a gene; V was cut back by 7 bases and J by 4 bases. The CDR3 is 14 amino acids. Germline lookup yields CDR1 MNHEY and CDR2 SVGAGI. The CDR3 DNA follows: TGTGCCAGCAAGATCCTGACAGGGGTCTATGGCTACACCTTC. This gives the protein CASKILTGVYGYTF.

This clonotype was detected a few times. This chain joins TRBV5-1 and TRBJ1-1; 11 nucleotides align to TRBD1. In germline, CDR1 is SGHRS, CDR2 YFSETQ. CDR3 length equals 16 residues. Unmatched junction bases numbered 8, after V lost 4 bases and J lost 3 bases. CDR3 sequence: CASSPEPGQGDTEAFF. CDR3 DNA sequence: TGCGCCAGCAGCCCGGAACCGGGACAGGGGGACACTGAAGCTTTCTTT.

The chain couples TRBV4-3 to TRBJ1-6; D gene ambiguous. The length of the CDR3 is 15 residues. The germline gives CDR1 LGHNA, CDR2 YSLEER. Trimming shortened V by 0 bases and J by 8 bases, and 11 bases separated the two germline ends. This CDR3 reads CASSQDSGYHSPLHF. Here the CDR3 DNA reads TGCGCCAGCAGCCAAGACTCCGGGTATCATTCACCCCTCCACTTT.

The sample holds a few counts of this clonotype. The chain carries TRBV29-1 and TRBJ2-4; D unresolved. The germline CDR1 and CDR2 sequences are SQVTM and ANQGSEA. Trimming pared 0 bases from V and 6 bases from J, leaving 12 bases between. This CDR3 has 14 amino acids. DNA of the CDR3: TGCAGCGTTGAAGAGCCCGTCGCCCGAAACATTCAGTACTTC. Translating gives CSVEEPVARNIQYF. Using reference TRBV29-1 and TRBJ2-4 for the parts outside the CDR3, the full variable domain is SAVISQKPSRDICQRGTSLTIQCQVDSQVTMMFWYRQQPGQSLTLIATANQGSEATYESGFVIDKFPISRPNLTFSTLTVSNMSPEDSSIYLCSVEEPVARNIQYFGAGTRLSVL.

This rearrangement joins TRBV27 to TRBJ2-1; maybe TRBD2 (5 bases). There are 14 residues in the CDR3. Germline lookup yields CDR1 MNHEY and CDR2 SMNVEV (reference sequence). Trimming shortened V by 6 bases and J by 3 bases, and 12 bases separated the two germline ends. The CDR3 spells CASRKERGYNEQFF. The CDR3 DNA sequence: TGTGCCAGCAGAAAGGAACGGGGCTACAATGAGCAGTTCTTC.

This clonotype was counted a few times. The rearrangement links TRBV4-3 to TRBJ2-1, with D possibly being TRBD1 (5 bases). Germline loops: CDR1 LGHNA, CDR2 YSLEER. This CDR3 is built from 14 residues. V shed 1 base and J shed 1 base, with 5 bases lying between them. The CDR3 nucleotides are TGCGCCAGCAGCCAAGGACAGTCCTACAATGAGCAGTTCTTC. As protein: CASSQGQSYNEQFF.

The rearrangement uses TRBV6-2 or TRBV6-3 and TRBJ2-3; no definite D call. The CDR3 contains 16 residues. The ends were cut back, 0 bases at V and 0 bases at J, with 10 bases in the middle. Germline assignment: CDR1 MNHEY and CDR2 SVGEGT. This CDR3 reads CASSYSLRSSTDTQYF. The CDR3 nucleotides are TGTGCCAGCAGTTACTCACTGCGCTCTAGCACAGATACGCAGTATTTT.

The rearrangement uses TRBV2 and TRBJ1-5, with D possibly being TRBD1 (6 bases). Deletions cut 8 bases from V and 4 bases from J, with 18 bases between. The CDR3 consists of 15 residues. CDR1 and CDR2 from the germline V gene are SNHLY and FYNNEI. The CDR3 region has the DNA TGTGCCAGCGTGGGCTCCAGGGGAGGGAATCAGCCCCAGCATTTT. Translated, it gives CASVGSRGGNQPQHF. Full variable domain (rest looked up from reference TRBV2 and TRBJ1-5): EPEVTQTPSHQVTQMGQEVILRCVPISNHLYFYWYRQILGQKVEFLVSFYNNEISEKSEIFDDQFSVERPDGSNFTLKIRSTKLEDSAMYFCASVGSRGGNQPQHFGDGTRLSIL.

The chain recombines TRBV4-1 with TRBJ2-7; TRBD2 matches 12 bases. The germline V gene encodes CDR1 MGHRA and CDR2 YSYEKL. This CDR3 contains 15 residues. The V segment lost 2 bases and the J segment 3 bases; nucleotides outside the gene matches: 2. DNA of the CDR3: TGCGCCAGCAGCCAACCGACTAGCGGGAGCTACGAGCAGTACTTC. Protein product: CASSQPTSGSYEQYF.

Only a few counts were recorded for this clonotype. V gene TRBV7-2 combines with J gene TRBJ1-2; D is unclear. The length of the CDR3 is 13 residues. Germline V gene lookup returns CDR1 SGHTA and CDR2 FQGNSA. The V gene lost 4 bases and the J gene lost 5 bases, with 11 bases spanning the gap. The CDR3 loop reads CASSSDPPYGYTF. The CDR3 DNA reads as TGTGCCAGCAGCTCCGATCCTCCGTATGGCTACACCTTC.